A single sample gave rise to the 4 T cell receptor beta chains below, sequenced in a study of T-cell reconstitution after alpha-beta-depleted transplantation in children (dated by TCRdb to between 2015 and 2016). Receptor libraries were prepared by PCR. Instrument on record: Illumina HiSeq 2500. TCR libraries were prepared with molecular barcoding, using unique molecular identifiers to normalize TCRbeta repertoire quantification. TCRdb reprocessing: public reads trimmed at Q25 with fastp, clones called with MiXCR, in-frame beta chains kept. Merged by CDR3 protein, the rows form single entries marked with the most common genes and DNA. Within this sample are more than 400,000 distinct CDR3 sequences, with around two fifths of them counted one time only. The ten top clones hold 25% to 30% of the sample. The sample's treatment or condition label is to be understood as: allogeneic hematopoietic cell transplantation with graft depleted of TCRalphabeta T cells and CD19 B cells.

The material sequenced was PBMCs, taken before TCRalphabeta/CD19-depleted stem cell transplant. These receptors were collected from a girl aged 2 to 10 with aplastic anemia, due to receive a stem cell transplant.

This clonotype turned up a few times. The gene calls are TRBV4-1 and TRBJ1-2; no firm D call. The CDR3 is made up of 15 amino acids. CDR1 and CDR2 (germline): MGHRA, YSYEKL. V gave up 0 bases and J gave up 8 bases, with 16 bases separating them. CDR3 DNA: TGCGCCAGCAGCCAAGATTACAGCGTACCTAGAGGCTACACCTTC. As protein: CASSQDYSVPRGYTF.

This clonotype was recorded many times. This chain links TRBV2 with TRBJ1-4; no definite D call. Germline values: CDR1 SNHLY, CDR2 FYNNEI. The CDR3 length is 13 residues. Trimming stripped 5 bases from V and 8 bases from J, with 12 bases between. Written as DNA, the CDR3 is TGTGCCAGCAGTACGGACCGCCGAGAAAAACTGTTTTTT. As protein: CASSTDRREKLFF.

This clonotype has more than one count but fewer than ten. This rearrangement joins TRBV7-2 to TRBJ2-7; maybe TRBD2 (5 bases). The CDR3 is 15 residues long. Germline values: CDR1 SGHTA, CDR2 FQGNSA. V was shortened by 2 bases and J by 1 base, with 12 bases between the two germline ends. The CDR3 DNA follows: TGTGCCAGCAGCTTACGGGGAGCAGATTCCTACGAGCAGTACTTC. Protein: CASSLRGADSYEQYF.

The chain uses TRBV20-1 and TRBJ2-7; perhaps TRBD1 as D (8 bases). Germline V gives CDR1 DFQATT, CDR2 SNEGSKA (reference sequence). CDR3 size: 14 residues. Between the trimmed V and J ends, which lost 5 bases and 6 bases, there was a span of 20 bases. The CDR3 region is CSALQPGGGSEQYF. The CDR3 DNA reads TGCAGTGCTTTACAACCAGGGGGCGGGAGCGAGCAGTACTTC.